The text below deals with one T cell receptor beta chain. The data were obtained in a study of blood T cell repertoires in COVID-19. Study as a whole: Some COVID-19 samples were acute and others convalescent; all came from the United States, Italy and Spain. Sources were T cells, B-cell-depleted T cells, or PBMCs; the material itself was cDNA or gDNA.

As handled by the study authors: By means of reference gene primer amplification, nucleated cell counts were estimated. The assay was immunoSEQ multiplex PCR, and TCRdb's table has in-frame clones only and misses some. That table gives V, J and clone size, and the DNA gave D and trimming. The sample has around 130,000 clones, approximately 87% seen once; the top ten hold about 3.8%. The TCR sequence derives from a man in his fifties or sixties with acute or convalescent COVID-19. The sample comprised peripheral blood.

CDR3 coding DNA: TGTGCCTGGAGGGCGGGGGCGCACACCGGGGAGCTGTTTTTT. This gives the protein CAWRAGAHTGELFF. The genes are TRBV30 and TRBJ2-2, with TRBD2 as a possible D gene (7 bases). Germline lookup yields CDR1 GTSNPN and CDR2 SVGIG (reference sequence). The CDR3 has 14 residues. Trimming took off 3 bases at V and 3 bases at J, with 11 bases between the two ends.